These 6 T cell receptor beta chains were sequenced from one sample in a study of spatial heterogeneity in lung cancer. Using its own MiXCR run on the 5' RACE reads, TCRdb lists one record per CDR3 protein. The table lists some 13,000 distinct CDR3 sequences, over 3% of them singletons. The antigens for these receptors are not known. Time point noted: sample taken at primary tumor resection. Broader study findings: For expanded intratumoral alpha and beta TCRs, counts tracked tumor mutation counts.

The specimen was lung tumor tissue, collected at surgery. Receptors were obtained from a male donor with early-stage non-small cell lung cancer.

Ten or more counts support this clonotype. The chain joins TRBV5-1 to TRBJ2-3, with TRBD1 matching over 7 bases. CDR3 length: 14 amino acids. The germline V gene has CDR1 SGHRS and CDR2 YFSETQ. Trimming removed 4 bases from V and 1 base from J; junction bases left unmatched: 3. Here the CDR3 reads CASSDGQGTDTQYF. DNA for the CDR3: TGCGCCAGCAGCGACGGACAGGGCACAGATACGCAGTATTTT.

This clonotype was counted at least ten times. The rearrangement uses TRBV18 and TRBJ1-5; D is uncertain. Germline CDR1 reads KGHSH; CDR2 reads LQKENI. Trimming took 3 bases from V and 5 from J, leaving 11 bases between them. CDR3 length equals 14 residues. The CDR3 spells CASSPSGFYQPQHF. CDR3 nucleotides: TGTGCCAGCTCACCGAGCGGGTTCTATCAGCCCCAGCATTTT.

This clonotype was counted ten times or more. The gene calls are TRBV30 and TRBJ1-5, with 9 bases matching TRBD1. Germline V gene lookup returns CDR1 GTSNPN and CDR2 SVGIG (reference sequence). The CDR3 sequence is 18 residues long. V dropped 2 bases and J dropped 4; count of bases not matched to a gene: 15. CDR3 DNA: TGTGCCTGGAGTATTGGGCCGCGGGGACAGGGATTAAATCAGCCCCAGCATTTT. Its translation: CAWSIGPRGQGLNQPQHF. The complete variable domain, with remaining parts taken from reference TRBV30 and TRBJ1-5, reads SQTIHQWPATLVQPVGSPLSLECTVEGTSNPNLYWYRQAAGRGLQLLFYSVGIGQISSEVPQNLSASRPQDRQFILSSKKLLLSDSGFYLCAWSIGPRGQGLNQPQHFGDGTRLSIL.

The sample holds many counts of this clonotype. The CDR3 DNA is TGTGCCATCAGTGAGCCGGGGGAGACCCAGTACTTC. The encoded protein is CAISEPGETQYF. V gene TRBV10-3 combines with J gene TRBJ2-5, with D tentatively TRBD2 (5 bases). This CDR3 contains 12 residues. Trimming removed 2 bases at V and 5 bases at J, with 6 bases between. Germline CDR1 reads ENHRY; CDR2 reads SYGVKD.

This clonotype was counted at least ten times. The J gene is TRBJ2-1, the V gene TRBV5-1, with D perhaps matching TRBD2 (5 bases). The CDR3 is 15 residues long. The V end was cut by 3 bases, the J end by 0 bases, with 10 bases between. Germline values: CDR1 SGHRS, CDR2 YFSETQ. The chain's CDR3 is CASSSQRSSYNEQFF. The CDR3 DNA reads TGCGCCAGCAGCTCCCAGCGGAGCTCCTACAATGAGCAGTTCTTC. The whole variable domain, filled in from reference TRBV5-1 and TRBJ2-1, reads KAGVTQTPRYLIKTRGQQVTLSCSPISGHRSVSWYQQTPGQGLQFLFEYFSETQRNKGNFPGRFSGRQFSNSRSEMNVSTLELGDSALYLCASSSQRSSYNEQFFGPGTRLTVL.

This clonotype has at least ten counts. This sequence joins TRBV3-1 and TRBJ1-1; the D gene is possibly TRBD1 (5 bases). Trimming left V 2 bases short and J 11 bases short, with 12 bases between. Looked up from germline, CDR1 is LGHDT and CDR2 is YNNKEL (reference sequence). This CDR3 contains 12 residues. The CDR3 sequence: CASSQWVGLAFF. CDR3 in DNA: TGTGCCAGCAGCCAATGGGTGGGGCTGGCTTTCTTT.